This T cell receptor beta chain was profiled in a study of CD8+CD57+ T cells in acquired aplastic anemia. Study-wide context: Mean yield of DNA from sorted CD4+ and CD8+ cells was approximately 3 ug.

The CDR3 runs 14 residues. Trimming removed 3 bases from V and 7 bases from J, with 18 bases in between. Germline V CDR1 and CDR2: DFQATT, SNEGSKA (reference sequence). TCR beta VDJ and CDR3 were profiled, and genomic DNA was the template. TCRdb re-called the reads with MiXCR, one entry per CDR3 protein. Of about 150,000 distinct CDR3 sequences in the sample, about 54% were seen once. In its sample, this clonotype was seen once. The target antigen is unknown. Patients chosen for sequencing had CD8+CD57+ cells that had expanded, as shown by flow cytometry. All patients were therapy-naive when blood was sampled. Study observations and caveats: It was found that some 31 CD8+ CDR3 sequences were shared between patients and controls. The study found no significant CD8+ Simpson's diversity difference between patients and controls.

J is TRBJ1-2 and V is TRBV20-1; D is unresolved. Sequenced sample: sorted CD4+, CD8+, or CD8+CD57+ T cells (not recorded which) from PBMCs. This TCR derives from a human donor with aplastic anemia. The CDR3 nucleotides are TGCAGTGCTAGTCGGGAGGGATTGCTCGGTGGCTACACCTTC. Its translation is CSASREGLLGGYTF.